The 21 T cell receptor beta chains given below trace back to one sample, sequenced in a study of cytomegalovirus exposure and HLA in healthy donors. The primer mix had 60 Vbeta and 13 Jbeta primers. Method: immunoSEQ multiplex PCR; TCRdb's copy keeps in-frame clones and lacks some. The sample lists 110,000 or so clones; 65% to 85% were seen once. Sequenced material: PBMCs. Every receptor here comes from a woman aged 18-29 years in good health and CMV-seronegative.

The chain recombines TRBV7-2 with TRBJ1-2, with D tentatively TRBD1 (6 bases). Germline CDR1 reads SGHTA; CDR2 reads FQGNSA. V lost 2 bases and J lost 8, with 15 bases in between. The CDR3 consists of 14 residues. DNA for the CDR3: TGTGCCAGCAGCTTAAGGACAGTCCCCTGGGGCTACACCTTC. This gives the protein CASSLRTVPWGYTF.

This clone was picked up one time. The V gene is TRBV27, the J gene TRBJ1-3, with TRBD1 identical over 8 bases. The closer fit of TRBJ2-2 to the DNA end suggests the J call may be wrong. Per germline, CDR1 MNHEY and CDR2 SMNVEV (reference sequence). The CDR3 sequence is 14 residues long. CDR3 nucleotides: TGTGCCAGCACCTGGACAGGGCTGTCCGGGGAGCTGTTTTTT. It is translated as CASTWTGLSGELFF.

The J gene is TRBJ1-6, the V gene TRBV5-4, with unresolved D. The length of the CDR3 is 16 residues. Germline assignment: CDR1 SGHNT and CDR2 YYREEE (reference sequence). Trimming stripped 2 bases from V and 7 bases from J, with 16 bases between. In DNA form, the CDR3 reads TGTGCCAGCAGCTTAGGTTGGGAGAACGCCAATTCACCCCTCCACTTT. This translates into CASSLGWENANSPLHF.

This clone has only a few counts. The rearrangement links TRBV29-1 to TRBJ1-1; 7 positions agree with TRBD1. Germline V gives CDR1 SQVTM, CDR2 ANQGSEA. The CDR3 is made up of 14 amino acids. Trimming removed 6 bases from V and 6 bases from J; junction bases left unmatched: 13. The CDR3 nucleotides read TGCAGCGTGTACCGACAGGGAGGTATCCCTGAAGCTTTCTTT. The encoded protein is CSVYRQGGIPEAFF.

The chain combines TRBV6-1 with TRBJ2-7; D remains ambiguous. Trimming stripped 9 bases from V and 11 bases from J, with 14 bases between. Germline CDR1 reads MNHNS; CDR2 reads SASEGT. The CDR3 is 10 residues long. The CDR3 here is CASEERSKYF. As DNA, the CDR3 is TGTGCCAGTGAGGAAAGATCGAAGTACTTC.

J is TRBJ2-1 and V is TRBV29-1; 7 bases are shared with TRBD2. Germline lookup yields CDR1 SQVTM and CDR2 ANQGSEA. The CDR3 loop spans 11 amino acids. The CDR3 DNA is TGCGCATGCACCGGGGGGAATGAGCAGTTCTTC. This sequence encodes CACTGGNEQFF.

The rearrangement links TRBV19 to TRBJ1-5, with unresolved D. Germline loops: CDR1 LNHDA, CDR2 SQIVND (reference sequence). V shed 4 bases and J shed 4 bases, with 5 bases lying between them. The CDR3 is 12 amino acids. The CDR3 nucleotides read TGTGCCAGTAGTAAGCGGAATCAGCCCCAGCATTTT. This sequence encodes CASSKRNQPQHF.

The rearrangement uses TRBV15 and TRBJ1-6, with a possible D match to TRBD1 (6 bases). CDR1 and CDR2 (germline): LNHNV, YYDKDF (reference sequence). There are 13 residues in the CDR3. Trimming stripped 6 bases from V and 9 bases from J, with 12 bases between. The CDR3 DNA is TGTGCCACCAGGGGGGGGCTTAGTTCACCCCTCCACTTT. This encodes CATRGGLSSPLHF. The full variable domain, rest sourced from reference TRBV15 and TRBJ1-6, is DAMVIQNPRYQVTQFGKPVTLSCSQTLNHNVMYWYQQKSSQAPKLLFHYYDKDFNNEADTPDNFQSRRPNTSFCFLDIRSPGLGDTAMYLCATRGGLSSPLHFGNGTRLTVT.

The V and J genes are TRBV6-5 and TRBJ2-1; 7 bases align to TRBD2. Germline V gives CDR1 MNHEY, CDR2 SVGAGI. V trimming: 0 bases; J trimming: 3 bases; junction bases outside the gene matches: 5. The CDR3 spans 16 residues. The CDR3 loop is CASSYSRGGVYNEQFF. In DNA form, the CDR3 reads TGTGCCAGCAGTTACTCCCGCGGGGGAGTCTACAATGAGCAGTTCTTC.

The chain has TRBV29-1 and TRBJ1-5, with 10 bases fitting TRBD1. The V segment lost 6 bases and the J segment 7 bases; nucleotides outside the gene matches: 9. CDR3 length equals 14 residues. Germline V lookup: CDR1 SQVTM, CDR2 ANQGSEA. The CDR3 spells CSVGTGTGEQPQHF. The CDR3 region has the DNA TGCAGCGTCGGCACCGGGACAGGGGAACAGCCCCAGCATTTT. Drawing the rest from reference TRBV29-1 and TRBJ1-5, the complete variable domain is SAVISQKPSRDICQRGTSLTIQCQVDSQVTMMFWYRQQPGQSLTLIATANQGSEATYESGFVIDKFPISRPNLTFSTLTVSNMSPEDSSIYLCSVGTGTGEQPQHFGDGTRLSIL.

The CDR3 protein is CASSVEAGQDEQFF. The CDR3 DNA sequence: TGTGCCAGCAGCGTCGAGGCGGGGCAGGATGAGCAGTTCTTC. The chain uses TRBV9 and TRBJ2-1; TRBD2 might be the D (6 bases). V was clipped by 2 bases and J by 8 bases, with 14 bases between them. The germline V gene has CDR1 SGDLS and CDR2 YYNGEE. This CDR3 spans 14 amino acids.

The chain combines TRBV7-8 with TRBJ1-1, with 7 bases that match TRBD1. V gave up 4 bases and J gave up 8 bases; unmatched junction bases: 7. From germline, CDR1 is SGHVS and CDR2 FQNEAQ. The CDR3 runs to 13 residues. This CDR3 reads CASSSLRGEEAFF. CDR3 nucleotide sequence: TGTGCCAGCAGCTCACTCAGGGGGGAGGAAGCTTTCTTT.

This chain joins TRBV28 and TRBJ1-2; the match to TRBD1 covers 8 bases. Germline trimming cut 7 bases from V and 4 bases from J; bases unmatched to any gene: 5. The CDR3 spans 13 residues. The germline gives CDR1 MDHEN, CDR2 SYDVKM. In DNA form, the CDR3 reads TGTGCCAGCATGGGACAGGTCCTCTATGGCTACACCTTC. Translated: CASMGQVLYGYTF.

V gene TRBV13 combines with J gene TRBJ2-1, with TRBD2 matching over 7 bases. This CDR3 is built from 12 residues. Germline V gene lookup returns CDR1 PRHDT and CDR2 FYEKMQ (reference sequence). The junction had 0 bases not matched to a gene; V was cut back by 5 bases and J by 5 bases. CDR3 DNA: TGTGCCAGCAGCGCGGGAGACAATGAGCAGTTCTTC. It is translated as CASSAGDNEQFF.

This rearrangement joins TRBV9 to TRBJ1-1, with D possibly TRBD1 on 6 matching bases. The V gene's germline CDR1 is SGDLS and CDR2 YYNGEE. V was pared by 1 base and J by 6 bases, with 13 bases between. The CDR3 is 14 amino acids. The CDR3 sequence: CASSVRQEGAEAFF. The CDR3 DNA reads TGTGCCAGCAGCGTAAGACAGGAAGGGGCTGAAGCTTTCTTT.

The V and J genes are TRBV7-2 and TRBJ1-2; tentative D call: TRBD1 (5 bases). This CDR3 is 12 amino acids long. With 5 bases removed from V and 8 bases from J, the gap between germline ends came to 12 bases. Germline lookup yields CDR1 SGHTA and CDR2 FQGNSA. Here the CDR3 DNA reads TGTGCCAGCAGCCCTCCGGGGGAAGGCTACACCTTC. It encodes CASSPPGEGYTF.

CDR3 nucleotide sequence: TGTGCCAGCAGCAGTGAAGGGGGCTACAATGAGCAGTTCTTC. It encodes CASSSEGGYNEQFF. V is TRBV6-1 and J is TRBJ2-1; the D gene is possibly TRBD1 (6 bases). Deletions cut 6 bases from V and 3 bases from J, with 12 bases between. Germline V gene data show CDR1 as MNHNS and CDR2 as SASEGT. CDR3 length: 14 residues.

This clone was detected only a few times. The J gene is TRBJ1-4, the V gene TRBV29-1; 9 bases are shared with TRBD1. This CDR3 spans 12 amino acids. After removal of 7 bases from V and 8 bases from J, the junction contained 5 bases not matched to a gene. CDR1 is SQVTM and CDR2 is ANQGSEA in the germline V gene. As DNA, the CDR3 is TGCAGCGCGGGACAGGGTGCGGAAAAACTGTTTTTT. It translates to CSAGQGAEKLFF.

V usage is TRBV7-2 and J usage is TRBJ1-1; tentatively, D is TRBD1 (6 bases). CDR3 length: 15 amino acids. V shed 3 bases and J shed 6 bases, with 17 bases lying between them. Germline V gene data show CDR1 as SGHTA and CDR2 as FQGNSA. The CDR3 nucleotides are TGTGCCAGCAGCTTCGTTACGGGGGGCCGAGCTGAAGCTTTCTTT. Its protein product is CASSFVTGGRAEAFF.

The chain carries TRBV18 and TRBJ2-5; 9 positions match TRBD2. CDR1 and CDR2 (germline): KGHSH, LQKENI. The CDR3 totals 15 residues. V was clipped by 2 bases and J by 3 bases; unmatched bases: 4. CDR3 sequence reads: CASSPDSGGEETQYF. CDR3 coding DNA: TGTGCCAGCTCACCAGATAGCGGGGGCGAAGAGACCCAGTACTTC.

The rearrangement links TRBV7-9 to TRBJ2-5, with D possibly TRBD1 on 5 matching bases. Per the germline V gene, CDR1 is SEHNR and CDR2 is FQNEAQ (reference sequence). Trimming removed 3 bases from V and 2 bases from J, with 10 bases in between. This CDR3 comprises 14 residues. The CDR3 DNA follows: TGTGCCAGCAGCTTTACTCAGGGACAAGAGACCCAGTACTTC. It encodes CASSFTQGQETQYF.